This T cell receptor (beta chain) is from a study of shared clonotypes between healthy human individuals. Notes on the study in general: Clonotypes that were shared across a handful of donors made up approximately 5.1% of naive CD4 clonotypes.

As concerns this clone: The antigen remains unidentified.

TCRdb keeps only in-frame clones here, not all; method: immunoSEQ multiplex PCR. The sample has approximately 340,000 clones, less than 85% seen once. The specimen sequenced was memory CD4+ T cells sorted from blood. Regarding subset: CD45RA-negative fraction. The origin of this receptor is a man aged 25 to 45 in good health.

This CDR3 is CASSPWDRRIDSPLHF. The CDR3 DNA is TGTGCCAGCTCACCGTGGGACAGGAGAATTGATTCACCCCTCCACTTT. The rearrangement uses TRBV18 and TRBJ1-6; 8 bases map to TRBD1. After removal of 3 bases from V and 8 bases from J, the junction contained 9 bases not matched to a gene. The CDR3 totals 16 residues. Germline CDR1 is KGHSH and CDR2 is LQKENI.